These 15 T cell receptor beta chains share one sample of origin, sequenced in a study of control samples from healthy donors and cancer patients. Libraries were prepared by immunoSEQ multiplex PCR; TCRdb keeps only in-frame clonotypes and omits some of them. This sample has about 160,000 clones, with about 90% found just once. Sample: blood. The receptor set was obtained from a man between 25 and 39 years old in good health.

The genes are TRBV19 and TRBJ1-6; no clear D gene. The CDR3 extends over 15 amino acids. Per germline, CDR1 LNHDA and CDR2 SQIVND (reference sequence). V was shortened by 5 bases and J by 10 bases, with 18 bases between the two germline ends. In DNA, the CDR3 is TGTGCCAGTAGTGCTGGTTACAGCGTCTTCTCACCCCTCCACTTT. Translated: CASSAGYSVFSPLHF.

The genes are TRBV6-1 and TRBJ1-5; D ambiguous. This CDR3 is built from 13 residues. Per germline, CDR1 MNHNS and CDR2 SASEGT. Trimming removed 3 bases at V and 5 bases at J, with 8 bases between. The CDR3 protein is CASSEEADQPQHF. For the CDR3, the DNA is TGTGCCAGCAGTGAGGAGGCCGATCAGCCCCAGCATTTT.

The chain uses TRBV7-3 and TRBJ2-2; 8 positions agree with TRBD2. Per germline, CDR1 SGHTA and CDR2 FQGTGA. The CDR3 totals 16 residues. Germline trimming cut 5 bases from V and 4 bases from J; bases unmatched to any gene: 9. CDR3 bases: TGTGCCAGCAGCCCGGAGCGGGGGCCCTTCACCGGGGAGCTGTTTTTT. Protein product: CASSPERGPFTGELFF. Using reference TRBV7-3 and TRBJ2-2 for the parts outside the CDR3, the full variable domain is GAGVSQTPSNKVTEKGKYVELRCDPISGHTALYWYRQSLGQGPEFLIYFQGTGAADDSGLPNDRFFAVRPEGSVSTLKIQRTERGDSAVYLCASSPERGPFTGELFFGEGSRLTVL.

This clone was picked up a small number of times. This sequence joins TRBV24-1 and TRBJ2-3; D not certain. The CDR3 has 14 amino acids. Germline values: CDR1 KGHDR, CDR2 SFDVKD. The V end lost 9 bases, the J end lost 4 bases, and 16 bases lay between the germline ends. This CDR3 reads CATSPPFGPDTQYF. CDR3 sequence (DNA): TGTGCCACCTCGCCCCCGTTTGGGCCAGATACGCAGTATTTT.

This clone appeared once. The chain is built from TRBV6-5 and TRBJ1-4; no clear D gene. Germline V gene sequence: CDR1 MNHEY, CDR2 SVGAGI. The CDR3 runs 14 residues. The V and J ends lost 4 bases and 0 bases respectively, with 6 bases between them. The CDR3 DNA sequence: TGTGCCAGCAGTTCAACCGCAACTAATGAAAAACTGTTTTTT. Its translation: CASSSTATNEKLFF.

The chain couples TRBV3-1 (or the pseudogene TRBV3-2) to TRBJ2-5, with D hard to call. The V end was cut by 0 bases, the J end by 5 bases, with 13 bases between. Germline values: CDR1 LGHDT, CDR2 YNNKEL (reference sequence). This CDR3 has 15 amino acids. The CDR3 here is CASSQEERVRETQYF. The CDR3 DNA reads TGTGCCAGCAGCCAAGAGGAGCGCGTTCGGGAGACCCAGTACTTC.

V is TRBV7-9 and J is TRBJ1-1; the D gene is possibly TRBD1 (5 bases). This CDR3 spans 11 amino acids. The germline V and J ends were trimmed by 3 bases and 8 bases, with 7 bases remaining between them. Germline V gives CDR1 SEHNR, CDR2 FQNEAQ (reference sequence). The CDR3, as DNA: TGTGCCAGCAGCTTCGCAGGGGAAGCTTTCTTT. It encodes CASSFAGEAFF.

The CDR3: CSASWGQTYRGNQPQHF. As DNA, the CDR3 is TGCAGTGCTAGTTGGGGACAGACATATAGAGGCAATCAGCCCCAGCATTTT. J is TRBJ1-5 and V is TRBV20-1; 7 bases are shared with TRBD1. CDR3 length: 17 residues. With V trimmed by 3 bases and J by 2 bases, 13 bases remained unmatched. The germline V gene has CDR1 DFQATT and CDR2 SNEGSKA (reference sequence).

The chain recombines TRBV7-3 with TRBJ1-6, with D hard to call. CDR1 and CDR2 from the germline V gene are SGHTA and FQGTGA. CDR3 length: 14 amino acids. With 2 bases removed from V and 6 bases from J, the gap between germline ends came to 8 bases. Written as DNA, the CDR3 is TGTGCCAGCAGCTTATATCGGACTAATTCACCCCTCCACTTT. Its translation: CASSLYRTNSPLHF. Together with reference TRBV7-3 and TRBJ1-6, the CDR3 gives the full variable domain: GAGVSQTPSNKVTEKGKYVELRCDPISGHTALYWYRQSLGQGPEFLIYFQGTGAADDSGLPNDRFFAVRPEGSVSTLKIQRTERGDSAVYLCASSLYRTNSPLHFGNGTRLTVT.

CDR3 region: CASSVEYSYEQYF. The CDR3 DNA sequence: TGTGCCAGCAGCGTAGAGTACTCCTACGAGCAGTACTTC. The chain is built from TRBV9 and TRBJ2-7; D gene uncertain. Trimming took off 0 bases at V and 0 bases at J, with 4 bases between the two ends. The germline V gene encodes CDR1 SGDLS and CDR2 YYNGEE. CDR3 length: 13 residues.

The chain recombines TRBV11-2 with TRBJ1-1, with unresolved D. V was pared by 0 bases and J by 0 bases, with 8 bases between. CDR1 and CDR2 (germline): SGHAT, FQNNGV. The CDR3 has 15 amino acids. CDR3 nucleotides: TGTGCCAGCAGCTTAGATCTTCGGGTGAACACTGAAGCTTTCTTT. Residues: CASSLDLRVNTEAFF.

The V gene is TRBV7-9, the J gene TRBJ1-3; maybe TRBD1 (6 bases). Trimming cost V 5 bases and J 0 bases, with 11 bases left between them. There are 15 residues in the CDR3. Looked up from germline, CDR1 is SEHNR and CDR2 is FQNEAQ (reference sequence). The DNA of the CDR3 is TGTGCCAGCAGCCAGACAGGCCTCTCTGGAAACACCATATATTTT. Residues: CASSQTGLSGNTIYF.

The rearrangement uses TRBV11-2 and TRBJ2-6; TRBD1 agrees at 9 bases. Germline CDR1 SGHAT, CDR2 FQNNGV. Germline trimming cut 0 bases from V and 0 bases from J; bases unmatched to any gene: 3. The CDR3 has 18 residues. For the CDR3, the DNA is TGTGCCAGCAGCTTAGATGGGACAGGGACCTCTGGGGCCAACGTCCTGACTTTC. It yields the protein CASSLDGTGTSGANVLTF.

V is TRBV21-1 and J is TRBJ1-6. TRBV21-1 constitutes a pseudogene. This CDR3 spans 24 amino acids. CDR3 DNA: TGTGCCAGCATCGACCTCCCGTTTTGGCCTTTGCGGGGCCACACGAGCTCCTATAATTCACCCCTCCACTTT. Its protein product is CASIDLPFWPLRGHTSSYNSPLHF.

The chain uses TRBV4-1 and TRBJ1-2, with D unresolved. CDR3 length: 15 amino acids. Per germline, CDR1 MGHRA and CDR2 YSYEKL. The V end lost 2 bases, the J end lost 2 bases, and 12 bases lay between the germline ends. The CDR3 DNA is TGCGCCAGCAGCCAACCCTGGGGTACCAACTATGGCTACACCTTC. Protein: CASSQPWGTNYGYTF.